The rows below give T cell receptor beta chains drawn from one sample of a study of early T cells in non-severe SARS-CoV-2 infection. From the 5' RACE reads, TCRdb called clonotypes with MiXCR, one entry per CDR3 protein. The sample has roughly 110,000 distinct CDR3 sequences; roughly 10% are singletons. Specimen: whole blood. The receptor set was obtained from an adult who was a healthcare worker with PCR-confirmed SARS-CoV-2 infection or an uninfected control (not recorded which). The CDR3 runs from the conserved cysteine through the conserved F or W. Fields, in order: CDR3 length, V gene, J gene, CDR3 protein.

>17|TRBV6-1|TRBJ2-3
CASSGSWAGRGTDTQYF
>17|TRBV10-3|TRBJ2-7
CAISESGLAGSGDEQYF
>13|TRBV12-3/TRBV12-4|TRBJ1-2
CASSLARGNGYTF
>15|TRBV28|TRBJ2-3
CASDGTGGSENTQYF
>15|TRBV2|TRBJ2-1
CASSQIFGQDNEQFF
>15|TRBV18|TRBJ1-1
CASSPVPGLNTEAFF
>12|TRBV25-1|TRBJ2-7
CASGDWGEEQYF
>12|TRBV2|TRBJ2-5
CASSYYQETQYF
>13|TRBV7-6|TRBJ2-3
CASSVTGEDTQYF
>16|TRBV10-3|TRBJ2-2
CAISEPDRGDTGELFF
>13|TRBV28|TRBJ1-1
CASSLGRPPRAFF
>14|TRBV6-5|TRBJ2-3
CASSRTGAPDTQYF
>12|TRBV6-1|TRBJ2-3
CASSATGDTQYF
>13|TRBV7-2|TRBJ1-2
CASSPHLNYGYTF
>17|TRBV5-4|TRBJ2-3
CASSRSGGQGAVDTQYF
>15|TRBV20-1|TRBJ1-1
CSASFGGKTNTEAFF
>14|TRBV12-3/TRBV12-4|TRBJ2-1
CASSFVGGDNEQFF
>13|TRBV7-9|TRBJ2-7
CASSSPTWDEQYF
>14|TRBV14|TRBJ2-4
CASSQSSGLSIQYF
>12|TRBV28|TRBJ2-5
CASRPKGETQYF
>14|TRBV3-1|TRBJ2-1
CASSQGASRGEQFF
>16|TRBV4-1|TRBJ2-1
CASSPRPLAGHNEQFF
>17|TRBV11-2|TRBJ2-7
CASSSLGGAGGYYEQYF
>16|TRBV7-8|TRBJ2-7
CASSSLVGQGAYEQYF
>15|TRBV4-2|TRBJ2-5
CASRPGLADQETQYF
>14|TRBV5-1|TRBJ1-2
CASSLMPANYGYTF
>15|TRBV7-6|TRBJ1-2
CASSPTLDRAFGYTF
>14|TRBV28|TRBJ1-6
CASGTGGENSPLHF
>12|TRBV20-1|TRBJ2-1
CSARAGEDEQFF
>15|TRBV4-1|TRBJ2-2
CASSQLLMNTGELFF
>14|TRBV6-5|TRBJ2-3
CASSPIWGTDTQYF
>13|TRBV10-3|TRBJ1-6
CASHGTPSLPLHF
>14|TRBV10-1|TRBJ2-1
CASSEDPLDNEQFF
>12|TRBV7-9|TRBJ2-7
CASSVSRNEQYF
>14|TRBV29-1|TRBJ1-2
CSAGPGRPIYGYTF
>14|TRBV9|TRBJ2-7
CASSPEDSSYEQYF
>13|TRBV15|TRBJ2-5
CATSGQGRETQYF
>15|TRBV5-1|TRBJ1-4
CASSFSGPTNEKLFF
>17|TRBV11-2|TRBJ2-2
CASKNSRDRDSSGELFF
>15|TRBV20-1|TRBJ1-5
CSASLGWGENQPQHF
>13|TRBV12-3/TRBV12-4|TRBJ2-7
CASFTGPTYEQYF
>14|TRBV5-6|TRBJ1-2
CASSWTSEVGGYTF
>13|TRBV19|TRBJ1-5
CASSLQGGQPQHF
>13|TRBV10-3|TRBJ2-3
CAITWDHTDTQYF
>13|TRBV5-6|TRBJ2-5
CASSLRGDATQYF
>13|TRBV10-3|TRBJ2-1
CAISEVATREQFF
>15|TRBV12-3/TRBV12-4|TRBJ2-1
CASSHSGSSYNEQFF
>14|TRBV28|TRBJ2-7
CASSLYDTTYEQYF
>15|TRBV5-1|TRBJ1-3
CASSPGPQNGNTIYF
>15|TRBV5-1|TRBJ2-1
CASTLGLAEVDEQFF
>13|TRBV28|TRBJ2-7
CASKGTGKTRQYF
>11|TRBV28|TRBJ1-3
CASRSRDTIYF
>16|TRBV10-1|TRBJ1-1
CASSDGGVEGMTEAFF
>11|TRBV29-1|TRBJ2-4
CSVHQRYPQYF
>16|TRBV11-2|TRBJ1-5
CASSLVLGYGNQPQHF
>14|TRBV28|TRBJ2-1
CASSLPDTYNEQFF
>15|TRBV6-5|TRBJ2-1
CASSYGLVSINEQFF
>15|TRBV20-1|TRBJ1-3
CSAIPGGWTGNTIYF